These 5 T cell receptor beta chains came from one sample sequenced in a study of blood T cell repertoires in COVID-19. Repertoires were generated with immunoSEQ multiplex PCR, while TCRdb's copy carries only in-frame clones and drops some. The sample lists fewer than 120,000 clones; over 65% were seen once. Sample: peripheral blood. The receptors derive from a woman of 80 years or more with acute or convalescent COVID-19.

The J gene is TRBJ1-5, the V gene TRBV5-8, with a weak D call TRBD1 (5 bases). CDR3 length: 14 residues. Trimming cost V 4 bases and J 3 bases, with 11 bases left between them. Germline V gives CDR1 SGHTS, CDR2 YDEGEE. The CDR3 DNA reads TGTGCCAGCAGCCAGACAGACACCAATCAGCCCCAGCATTTT. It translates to CASSQTDTNQPQHF. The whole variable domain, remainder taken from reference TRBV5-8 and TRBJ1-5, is EAGVTQSPTHLIKTRGQQATLRCSPISGHTSVYWYQQALGLGLQFLLWYDEGEERNRGNFPPRFSGRQFPNYSSELNVNALELEDSALYLCASSQTDTNQPQHFGDGTRLSIL.

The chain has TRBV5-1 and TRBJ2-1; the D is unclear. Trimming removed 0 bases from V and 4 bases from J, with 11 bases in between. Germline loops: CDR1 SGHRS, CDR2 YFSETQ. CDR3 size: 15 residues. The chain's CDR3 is CASSLVSQSYNEQFF. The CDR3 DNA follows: TGCGCCAGCAGCTTGGTCTCCCAGTCATACAATGAGCAGTTCTTC.

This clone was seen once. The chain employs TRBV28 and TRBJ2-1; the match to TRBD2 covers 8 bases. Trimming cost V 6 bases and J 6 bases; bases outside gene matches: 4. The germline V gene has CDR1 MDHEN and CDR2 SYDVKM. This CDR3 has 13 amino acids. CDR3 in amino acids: CASSPRGGNEQFF. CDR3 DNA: TGTGCCAGCAGCCCACGGGGGGGCAATGAGCAGTTCTTC.

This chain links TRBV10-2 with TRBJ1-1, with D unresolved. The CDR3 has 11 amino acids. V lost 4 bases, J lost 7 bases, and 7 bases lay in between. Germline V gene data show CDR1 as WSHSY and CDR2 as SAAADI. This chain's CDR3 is CASSAESEAFF. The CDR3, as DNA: TGCGCCAGCAGTGCAGAAAGTGAAGCTTTCTTT.

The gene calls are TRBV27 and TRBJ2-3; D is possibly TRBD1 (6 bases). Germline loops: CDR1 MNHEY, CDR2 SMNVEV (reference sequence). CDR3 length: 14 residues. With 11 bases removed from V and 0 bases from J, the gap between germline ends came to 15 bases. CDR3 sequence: CASRGGPSTDTQYF. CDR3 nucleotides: TGTGCCTCGAGAGGGGGACCTAGCACAGATACGCAGTATTTT.